The 12 T cell receptor beta chains below all came from one sample that was sequenced in a study of graft-versus-host responses after intestinal transplantation. The antigens of these receptors remain unknown. The method was immunoSEQ multiplex PCR; TCRdb's version includes in-frame clones alone and lacks a portion of them. This sample has 89,000 or so clones; roughly four fifths occur once, and the top ten carry approximately 0.88%. The starting material was unstimulated CD4+ T cells sorted from spleen or lymph node cells, obtained before intestinal transplant. The receptors were gathered from a human donor who received an intestinal transplant.

J is TRBJ2-5 and V is TRBV12-5; D is undetermined. The V gene's germline CDR1 is LGHNT and CDR2 FRNRAP. The V end lost 4 bases, the J end lost 4 bases, and 7 bases lay between the germline ends. CDR3 length: 12 residues. CDR3 residues: CASGYTPETQYF. The CDR3 bases are TGTGCTAGTGGTTACACACCAGAGACCCAGTACTTC.

V usage is TRBV28 and J usage is TRBJ2-1, with D maybe TRBD1 (5 bases). Germline assignment: CDR1 MDHEN and CDR2 SYDVKM. The CDR3 covers 13 residues. V was cut by 3 bases and J by 8 bases, with 11 bases left in between. This CDR3 is CASSFDRGDEQFF. The CDR3 region has the DNA TGTGCCAGCAGTTTTGATAGGGGCGATGAGCAGTTCTTC.

The chain uses TRBV7-6 and TRBJ2-5, with D unclear. The CDR3 sequence is 12 residues long. Germline V gives CDR1 SGHVS, CDR2 FNYEAQ. Trimming took 5 bases from V and 4 from J, leaving 8 bases between them. The CDR3 reads CASSVRGETQYF. The CDR3 nucleotides are TGTGCCAGCAGCGTACGAGGAGAGACCCAGTACTTC.

The CDR3 region is CASIAGSTDTQYF. CDR3 DNA: TGTGCCAGCATAGCGGGAAGCACAGATACGCAGTATTTT. V and J are TRBV28 and TRBJ2-3, with TRBD2 identical over 8 bases. Germline trimming cut 7 bases from V and 0 bases from J; bases unmatched to any gene: 0. Germline CDR1 and CDR2: MDHEN and SYDVKM. This CDR3 has 13 residues.

The chain combines TRBV18 with TRBJ2-5, with D unresolved. TRBJ2-7 matches the DNA end more closely, so the J call is doubtful. The CDR3 spans 12 residues. In germline, CDR1 is KGHSH, CDR2 LQKENI. CDR3 protein: CASSPDSYEQYF. The CDR3 region has the DNA TGTGCCAGCTCACCCGACTCCTACGAGCAGTACTTC.

The chain couples TRBV10-3 to TRBJ1-1; D might be TRBD1 (6 bases). The V gene's germline CDR1 is ENHRY and CDR2 SYGVKD. The CDR3 has 14 amino acids. The V gene lost 5 bases and the J gene lost 4 bases, with 14 bases spanning the gap. The CDR3 loop is CAISSQGGGTEAFF. The CDR3, as DNA: TGTGCCATCAGTTCACAGGGAGGGGGCACTGAAGCTTTCTTT.

This chain uses TRBV7-9 with TRBJ1-3; a weak D match, TRBD1 (6 bases). CDR3 size: 16 residues. V was clipped by 6 bases and J by 1 base, with 16 bases between them. From germline, CDR1 is SEHNR and CDR2 FQNEAQ (reference sequence). The CDR3 protein is CASRAFGQSSGNTIYF. In DNA, the CDR3 is TGTGCCAGCAGGGCATTTGGACAGTCGTCTGGAAACACCATATATTTT.

The chain carries TRBV7-8 and TRBJ2-7, with D maybe TRBD1 (6 bases). Germline loops: CDR1 SGHVS, CDR2 FQNEAQ. This CDR3 region has 14 residues. V was clipped by 2 bases and J by 6 bases, with 14 bases between them. The CDR3 nucleotides are TGTGCCAGCAGCTTAAAGGGTCAGGGGACCGAGCAGTACTTC. Residues: CASSLKGQGTEQYF.

The CDR3 loop is CASSLQGARAGELFF. The CDR3, as DNA: TGTGCCAGCAGCTTACAGGGGGCGAGGGCCGGGGAGCTGTTTTTT. This chain joins TRBV7-9 and TRBJ2-2, with 8 bases aligning to TRBD1. Germline-derived CDR1 and CDR2 are SEHNR and FQNEAQ (reference sequence). Germline trimming cut 2 bases from V and 6 bases from J; bases unmatched to any gene: 5. The CDR3 length is 15 residues.

This chain connects TRBV29-1 to TRBJ1-2, with a weak D call TRBD1 (5 bases). Deletions cut 2 bases from V and 6 bases from J, with 13 bases between. CDR3 length: 13 amino acids. In germline, CDR1 is SQVTM, CDR2 ANQGSEA. CDR3 nucleotide sequence: TGCAGCGTTGAAACCGCAGGGAGGAATGGCTACACCTTC. It specifies CSVETAGRNGYTF.

The chain combines TRBV5-6 with TRBJ1-2, with D uncertain. V was pared by 7 bases and J by 2 bases, with 9 bases between. Per the germline V gene, CDR1 is SGHDT and CDR2 is YYEEEE. The CDR3 covers 12 residues. For the CDR3, the DNA is TGTGCCAGCCGCAGGTCCAACTATGGCTACACCTTC. This encodes CASRRSNYGYTF. Full variable domain (outside the CDR3, taken from reference TRBV5-6 and TRBJ1-2): DAGVTQSPTHLIKTRGQQVTLRCSPKSGHDTVSWYQQALGQGPQFIFQYYEEEERQRGNFPDRFSGHQFPNYSSELNVNALLLGDSALYLCASRRSNYGYTFGSGTRLTVV.

The chain is built from TRBV21-1 and TRBJ1-5; the DNA was not used to check the table's D call, TRBD1. TRBV21-1 is termed a pseudogene. The CDR3 has 18 amino acids. The CDR3 is CASSKEVQGRNSNQPQHF. CDR3 nucleotides: TGTGCCAGCAGCAAAGAGGTACAGGGCCGAAATAGCAATCAGCCCCAGCATTTT.